These T cell receptor beta chains were read from a single sample in a study of T cell responses to AZD1222 COVID-19 vaccine. Measured with immunoSEQ multiplex PCR; TCRdb has only the in-frame clones, and not every one. The sample has roughly 100,000 clones; about 90% are singletons. The sample consisted of peripheral blood, taken on day 0 of AZD1222 vaccination. The receptor set was obtained from an adult in good health. Each CDR3 is given with its conserved first and last residue. A D gene is named only where the DNA matches it firmly. Part of the rows lack a size; the others show once, few, many or a class for expanded clones.

D gene	clone size	V gene	J gene	CDR3 protein	CDR3 DNA
TRBD2	-	TRBV3-1/TRBV3-2	TRBJ2-1	CASSRPTSGLAGVRRNNEQFF	TGTGCCAGCAGCCGACCAACCTCGGGACTAGCGGGAGTAAGGAGGAACAATGAGCAGTTCTTC
-	once	TRBV5-6	TRBJ1-1	CASSLGRGRNTEAFF	TGTGCCAGCAGCTTGGGTAGGGGAAGGAACACTGAAGCTTTCTTT
TRBD1	-	TRBV27	TRBJ1-3	CASSRSGTQGRNTIYF	TGTGCCAGCAGCCGATCCGGGACACAGGGGAGAAACACCATATATTTT
-	-	TRBV7-2	TRBJ1-6	CASSLEWPNSPLHF	TGTGCCAGCAGCTTAGAGTGGCCAAATTCACCCCTCCACTTT
-	-	TRBV6-5	TRBJ2-1	CASSYSRNRPVDEQFF	TGTGCCAGCAGTTACTCGAGGAACCGCCCGGTGGATGAGCAGTTCTTC
TRBD1	-	TRBV5-1	TRBJ2-5	CASSLDRGLPQETQYF	TGCGCCAGCAGCTTGGACAGGGGCCTCCCCCAAGAGACCCAGTACTTC
-	once	TRBV7-6	TRBJ2-2	CASSLTASANTGELFF	TGTGCCAGCAGCTTGACAGCTTCCGCGAACACCGGGGAGCTGTTTTTT
-	-	TRBV6-2/TRBV6-3	TRBJ1-5	CASSYGAGINQPQHF	TGTGCCAGCAGTTACGGGGCAGGGATCAATCAGCCCCAGCATTTT
-	-	TRBV7-2	TRBJ2-4	CASSDRPKNIQYF	TGTGCCAGCAGTGATCGCCCCAAAAACATTCAGTACTTC
-	-	TRBV28	TRBJ1-2	CASRQGQEDGYTF	TGTGCCAGCAGACAGGGTCAGGAAGATGGCTACACCTTC
-	-	TRBV21-1	TRBJ1-1	CASSKWGKGDQNTEAFF	TGTGCCAGCAGCAAATGGGGGAAGGGGGATCAGAACACTGAAGCTTTCTTT
-	-	TRBV2	TRBJ1-2	CASTGGVYGYTF	TGTGCCAGCACGGGGGGGGTCTATGGCTACACCTTC
-	-	TRBV30	TRBJ1-6	CAWSTGNNSPLHF	TGTGCCTGGAGTACAGGGAACAATTCACCCCTCCACTTT
-	-	TRBV27	TRBJ1-3	CASSLSGYYSGNTIYF	TGTGCCAGCAGTTTATCCGGGTACTACTCTGGAAACACCATATATTTT
TRBD1	-	TRBV7-7	TRBJ2-1	CASSRNRGPVPQDNEQFF	TGTGCTAGCAGCCGCAACAGGGGGCCGGTTCCCCAGGACAATGAGCAGTTCTTC
-	-	TRBV18	TRBJ2-7	CASSPDRSEQYF	TGTGCCAGCTCACCCGACAGATCCGAGCAGTACTTC
-	-	TRBV7-2	TRBJ1-3	CASSLYPVYSGNTIYF	TGTGCCAGCAGCTTATATCCTGTCTACTCTGGAAACACCATATATTTT
TRBD2	-	TRBV19	TRBJ2-1	CASRVGTSAGGGYNEQFF	TGTGCCAGTAGAGTGGGGACTAGCGCGGGCGGGGGCTACAATGAGCAGTTCTTC
-	-	TRBV5-1	TRBJ2-1	CASSLEASNRGEQFF	TGCGCCAGCAGCTTGGAGGCCTCCAACCGGGGGGAGCAGTTCTTC
TRBD1	-	TRBV10-3	TRBJ2-3	CAISRQGDTDTQYF	TGTGCCATCAGCAGACAGGGGGACACAGATACGCAGTATTTT
TRBD1	-	TRBV7-3	TRBJ2-1	CASSKGQIYNEQFF	TGTGCCAGCAGCAAGGGACAGATTTACAATGAGCAGTTCTTC
-	-	TRBV19	TRBJ1-3	CASRDRRKGGAYSSGNTIYF	TGTGCCAGTAGAGATCGAAGAAAGGGGGGGGCCTACTCCTCTGGAAACACCATATATTTT
TRBD2	-	TRBV3-1/TRBV3-2	TRBJ2-1	CASSQLVAGGSSSYNEQFF	TGTGCCAGCAGCCAATTAGTAGCGGGGGGATCGAGCTCCTACAATGAGCAGTTCTTC
-	-	TRBV2	TRBJ2-7	CASRRDQSYEQYF	TGTGCCAGCCGCAGGGATCAGTCCTACGAGCAGTACTTC
-	-	TRBV21-1	TRBJ2-3	CASSGLPGQLCYWDTQYF	TGTGCCAGCAGCGGGCTCCCGGGACAGCTTTGTTACTGGGATACGCAGTATTTT
TRBD1	-	TRBV9	TRBJ2-7	CASSVGTGAYEQYF	TGTGCCAGCAGCGTAGGGACAGGAGCCTACGAGCAGTACTTC
-	-	TRBV23-1	TRBJ2-5	CASSPPLTGRIQETQYF	TGCGCCAGCAGTCCCCCTCTGACAGGGAGGATACAAGAGACCCAGTACTTC
-	once	TRBV28	TRBJ1-5	CASFREYSNQPQHF	TGTGCCAGCTTCCGGGAATATAGCAATCAGCCCCAGCATTTT
TRBD1	-	TRBV5-1	TRBJ2-2	CASSPGQGPNTGELFF	TGCGCCAGCAGCCCTGGACAGGGACCTAACACCGGGGAGCTGTTTTTT
TRBD1	-	TRBV7-2	TRBJ2-7	CASRESGTGYEQYF	TGTGCCAGCAGGGAGAGTGGGACAGGCTACGAGCAGTACTTC
-	few	TRBV3-1/TRBV3-2	TRBJ1-3	CASSPTQLATGNTIYF	TGTGCCAGCAGCCCCACTCAGTTAGCCACTGGAAACACCATATATTTT
-	-	TRBV19	TRBJ1-1	CASSIGTDPQGNTEAFF	TGTGCCAGTAGTATAGGGACCGACCCTCAGGGGAACACTGAAGCTTTCTTT
-	few	TRBV19	TRBJ1-3	CASSRGLSDTIYF	TGTGCCAGTAGTCGGGGCCTAAGTGACACCATATATTTT
TRBD1	-	TRBV28	TRBJ2-7	CASKRGPSSGAYEQYF	TGTGCCAGCAAAAGGGGGCCGTCGAGTGGCGCCTACGAGCAGTACTTC
-	-	TRBV28	TRBJ1-2	CATTTVSPTGRGYTF	TGTGCCACCACCACAGTTTCCCCGACAGGACGAGGCTACACCTTC